These 23 T cell receptor beta chains originate from one sample sequenced in a study of PD-L1 blockade in urothelial cancer. Assay: immunoSEQ multiplex PCR; the TCRdb copy retains only in-frame clones and omits some. The sample yields 50,000 to 65,000 clones, just over 85% seen once. The material was PBMCs, obtained around atezolizumab (anti-PD-L1) treatment. The source of these receptors is a man aged 50-60 years with urothelial cancer.

This clone was counted only a few times. V usage is TRBV6-5 and J usage is TRBJ2-7, with D perhaps matching TRBD2 (5 bases). Germline V gives CDR1 MNHEY, CDR2 SVGAGI. This CDR3 comprises 15 residues. The V end lost 6 bases, the J end lost 0 bases, and 15 bases lay between the germline ends. Here the CDR3 reads CASSQQAVGSYEQYF. The CDR3 DNA is TGTGCCAGCAGCCAACAAGCGGTGGGCTCCTACGAGCAGTACTTC.

The J gene is TRBJ2-7, the V gene TRBV7-8; 8 bases agree with TRBD1. The CDR3 runs to 14 residues. Per the germline V gene, CDR1 is SGHVS and CDR2 is FQNEAQ. V was pared by 5 bases and J by 2 bases, with 5 bases of the junction left unmatched. CDR3 region: CASSQLQGAYEQYF. The CDR3 DNA sequence: TGTGCCAGCAGCCAATTACAGGGGGCCTACGAGCAGTACTTC. Based on the CDR3 plus reference TRBV7-8 and TRBJ2-7, the full variable domain is GAGVSQSPRYKVAKRGQDVALRCDPISGHVSLFWYQQALGQGPEFLTYFQNEAQLDKSGLPSDRFFAERPEGSVSTLKIQRTQQEDSAVYLCASSQLQGAYEQYFGPGTRLTVT.

This chain joins TRBV6-1 and TRBJ1-5; tentative D call: TRBD1 (6 bases). The germline V gene encodes CDR1 MNHNS and CDR2 SASEGT. The CDR3 totals 15 residues. The V and J ends lost 2 bases and 4 bases respectively, with 12 bases between them. CDR3 sequence reads: CASSESGGPNQPQHF. The DNA for the CDR3 is TGTGCCAGCAGTGAATCGGGGGGCCCAAATCAGCCCCAGCATTTT.

This rearrangement joins TRBV5-1 to TRBJ2-5, with TRBD1 identical over 7 bases. V lost 4 bases, J lost 1 base, and 10 bases stayed unmatched. Germline V gene sequence: CDR1 SGHRS, CDR2 YFSETQ. The CDR3 loop spans 16 amino acids. CDR3 in amino acids: CASSLTRTGFQETQYF. In DNA form, the CDR3 reads TGCGCCAGCAGCCTGACGAGGACAGGTTTCCAAGAGACCCAGTACTTC. Full variable domain (outside the CDR3, taken from reference TRBV5-1 and TRBJ2-5): KAGVTQTPRYLIKTRGQQVTLSCSPISGHRSVSWYQQTPGQGLQFLFEYFSETQRNKGNFPGRFSGRQFSNSRSEMNVSTLELGDSALYLCASSLTRTGFQETQYFGPGTRLLVL.

V gene TRBV4-2 combines with J gene TRBJ2-2; 14 bases fit TRBD2. The CDR3 totals 21 residues. With V trimmed by 1 base and J by 4 bases, 14 bases remained unmatched. In germline, CDR1 is LGHNA, CDR2 YNFKEQ. In DNA, the CDR3 is TGTGCCAGCAGCCAAGTCGAACTAGGGACTAGCGGGAGCAGGGGCACCGGGGAGCTGTTTTTT. It specifies CASSQVELGTSGSRGTGELFF.

The chain recombines TRBV11-2 with TRBJ1-1; D unclear. The CDR3 has 17 amino acids. Germline loops: CDR1 SGHAT, CDR2 FQNNGV. V was shortened by 2 bases and J by 2 bases, with 18 bases between the two germline ends. CDR3 loop: CASSLKIYLRVNTEAFF. CDR3 DNA: TGTGCCAGCAGCTTAAAAATATACCTTCGGGTAAACACTGAAGCTTTCTTT.

The V gene is TRBV7-9, the J gene TRBJ1-3; weak D call: TRBD1 (5 bases). From germline, CDR1 is SEHNR and CDR2 FQNEAQ (reference sequence). The CDR3 extends over 15 amino acids. The germline V and J ends were trimmed by 5 bases and 2 bases, with 13 bases remaining between them. CDR3 in DNA: TGTGCCAGCAGCACCCCCAGGGCCACTGGAAACACCATATATTTT. Amino acid sequence: CASSTPRATGNTIYF.

This chain uses TRBV4-1 with TRBJ2-2; the match to TRBD1 covers 8 bases. V shed 0 bases, J shed 4 bases, and the junction held 10 bases outside the gene matches. The germline V gene encodes CDR1 MGHRA and CDR2 YSYEKL. CDR3 size: 18 residues. The CDR3 region is CASSQDPVGTGRTGELFF. The CDR3 DNA follows: TGCGCCAGCAGCCAAGATCCGGTTGGGACAGGACGCACCGGGGAGCTGTTTTTT.

This chain joins TRBV5-6 and TRBJ2-1; 7 bases are shared with TRBD2. The CDR3 consists of 15 residues. V gave up 2 bases and J gave up 4 bases; unmatched junction bases: 6. Germline-derived CDR1 and CDR2 are SGHDT and YYEEEE. CDR3 residues: CASSFAGVAYNEQFF. The DNA of the CDR3 is TGTGCCAGCAGCTTTGCGGGAGTTGCGTACAATGAGCAGTTCTTC. Full variable domain (rest looked up from reference TRBV5-6 and TRBJ2-1): DAGVTQSPTHLIKTRGQQVTLRCSPKSGHDTVSWYQQALGQGPQFIFQYYEEEERQRGNFPDRFSGHQFPNYSSELNVNALLLGDSALYLCASSFAGVAYNEQFFGPGTRLTVL.

The chain carries TRBV28 and TRBJ1-1; D remains unclear. CDR1 is MDHEN, CDR2 SYDVKM, per germline. The CDR3 spans 10 residues. Trimming shortened V by 10 bases and J by 11 bases, and 14 bases separated the two germline ends. The CDR3 DNA is TGTGCCACCTGGGCGGGGTGGGCTTTCTTT. It specifies CATWAGWAFF.

This clone was found once. The genes are TRBV7-2 and TRBJ2-3; 15 bases align to TRBD2. This CDR3 is 14 amino acids long. Germline assignment: CDR1 SGHTA and CDR2 FQGNSA. After removal of 5 bases from V and 14 bases from J, the junction contained 8 bases not matched to a gene. DNA of the CDR3: TGTGCCAGCAGCCCCGGACTAGCGGGAGGGCCCAGGTATTTT. It codes for CASSPGLAGGPRYF.

V usage is TRBV28 and J usage is TRBJ2-1; no firm D call. CDR1 MDHEN and CDR2 SYDVKM come from the germline V gene. Trimming stripped 2 bases from V and 9 bases from J, with 8 bases between. The CDR3 is 12 residues long. The CDR3 coding sequence is TGTGCCAGCAGTTTAGCGACTGGTGAGCAGTTCTTC. As protein: CASSLATGEQFF.

In its sample, this clone was seen once. V usage is TRBV28 and J usage is TRBJ2-7; TRBD2 aligns across 8 bases. V shed 5 bases, J shed 2 bases, and the junction held 11 bases outside the gene matches. The CDR3 has 16 amino acids. Germline CDR1 is MDHEN and CDR2 is SYDVKM. CDR3 sequence (DNA): TGTGCCAGCAGTCCGCCCCCGACTAGCGCAGCCTACGAGCAGTACTTC. Protein sequence: CASSPPPTSAAYEQYF.

This chain links TRBV27 with TRBJ2-7; a possible D gene is TRBD2 (5 bases). Germline CDR1 and CDR2: MNHEY and SMNVEV (reference sequence). The CDR3 has 15 residues. The germline V and J ends were trimmed by 5 bases and 5 bases, with 19 bases remaining between them. The CDR3 nucleotides are TGTGCCAGCAGTAAACCGGGGTTTGGGTCGGACGAGCAGTACTTC. Its protein product is CASSKPGFGSDEQYF.

Comments on this clone: The junction and the germline gene differ at one end; a read error may be behind it. The V and J genes are TRBV6-5 and TRBJ1-5; 7 positions match TRBD1. Germline V CDR1 and CDR2: MNHEY, SVGAGI. The CDR3 is 14 residues long. CDR3 nucleotides: TGTGCCAACAGTACAGACAGGGCGGAACAGCCCCAGCATTTT. It encodes CANSTDRAEQPQHF.

The chain is built from TRBV27 and TRBJ2-5, with 7 bases lining up with TRBD2. The CDR3 extends over 15 amino acids. CDR1 and CDR2 (germline): MNHEY, SMNVEV (reference sequence). J gave up 2 bases and V 3 bases, and 6 bases lay outside the gene matches. CDR3 protein: CASSFAGTTQETQYF. The CDR3 coding sequence is TGTGCCAGCAGTTTCGCGGGGACTACTCAAGAGACCCAGTACTTC.

The V call is TRBV29-1, the J call TRBJ1-1; D perhaps matches TRBD1 (6 bases). Germline CDR1 is SQVTM and CDR2 is ANQGSEA. V lost 3 bases and J lost 0, with 11 bases in between. The CDR3 is 14 residues long. CDR3 DNA: TGCAGCGTTGAGGGGAGGGGGATGAACACTGAAGCTTTCTTT. As protein: CSVEGRGMNTEAFF.

This chain joins TRBV9 and TRBJ2-3; 8 bases agree with TRBD2. Trimming at V came to 3 bases and at J to 1 base, leaving 7 bases not matched to a gene. The CDR3 spans 16 residues. Germline CDR1 SGDLS, CDR2 YYNGEE. The CDR3 nucleotides are TGTGCCAGCAGCGCTGCACTAGCGGTTGGCACAGATACGCAGTATTTT. It specifies CASSAALAVGTDTQYF.

The sample holds a few counts of this clone. This chain joins TRBV28 and TRBJ2-7; maybe TRBD2 (6 bases). Between the trimmed V and J ends, which lost 2 bases and 4 bases, there was a span of 24 bases. Germline V gene sequence: CDR1 MDHEN, CDR2 SYDVKM. This CDR3 region has 18 residues. The CDR3 coding sequence is TGTGCCAGCAGTTTAATAGGTCGACTGGGACTCGCCTTTTACGAGCAGTACTTC. Residues: CASSLIGRLGLAFYEQYF.

V usage is TRBV5-4 and J usage is TRBJ2-1, with 9 bases lining up with TRBD2. V lost 1 base, J lost 8 bases, and 10 bases stayed unmatched. Germline V gene data show CDR1 as SGHNT and CDR2 as YYREEE (reference sequence). The CDR3 sequence is 16 residues long. The chain's CDR3 is CASSLLAGRPNDEQFF. CDR3 bases: TGTGCCAGCAGCTTGCTAGCGGGAAGGCCTAACGATGAGCAGTTCTTC.

J is TRBJ2-7 and V is TRBV18, with a weak D call TRBD1 (6 bases). CDR1 is KGHSH, CDR2 LQKENI, per germline. The CDR3 sequence is 14 residues long. V lost 3 bases, J lost 3 bases, and 12 bases lay in between. The CDR3 coding sequence is TGTGCCAGCTCACCTTCGACAGGCGTCTACGAGCAGTACTTC. Its translation is CASSPSTGVYEQYF.

The chain recombines TRBV7-9 with TRBJ2-5, with TRBD2 matching 12 bases. Germline V gene lookup returns CDR1 SEHNR and CDR2 FQNEAQ (reference sequence). V gave up 5 bases and J gave up 7 bases; unmatched junction bases: 8. This CDR3 region has 15 residues. This CDR3 is CASSKLAGGPGTQYF. CDR3 nucleotides: TGTGCCAGCAGCAAGCTAGCGGGAGGGCCGGGGACCCAGTACTTC.

This clone was seen more than once but under ten times. The chain links TRBV28 to TRBJ1-5; TRBD1 agrees at 11 bases. The CDR3 extends over 15 amino acids. With V trimmed by 5 bases and J by 7 bases, 7 bases remained unmatched. Germline values: CDR1 MDHEN, CDR2 SYDVKM. The CDR3: CASSLEGQGVQPQHF. The CDR3 nucleotides read TGTGCCAGCAGTCTAGAGGGACAGGGGGTCCAGCCCCAGCATTTT.